The source of this TCR beta chain is a study of T cell responses to AZD1222 COVID-19 vaccine. Study-wide results and limits: Donor demographics were predominantly white British with a female majority; clonal diversity may be underestimated. CD4 TCRs associated with vaccination spanned spike, dominating at 160-218 and 743-854.

Assay used: immunoSEQ multiplex PCR; TCRdb lists only in-frame clones, some missing. The data hold tens of thousands of clones, with more than 70% observed a single time. The germline CDR1 and CDR2 sequences are LNHDA and SQIVND (reference sequence). V was clipped by 1 base and J by 6 bases, with 17 bases between them. The length of the CDR3 is 16 residues. As concerns this clone: Antigen: not known.

The chain recombines TRBV19 with TRBJ2-3; D possibly corresponds to TRBD1 (6 bases). This receptor was obtained from an adult who received the AZD1222 COVID-19 vaccine. This sample comprised peripheral blood, obtained 28 days after the second AZD1222 dose. CDR3 bases: TGTGCCAGTAGTATAGGACAGGAGCCCAGCTACGATACGCAGTATTTT. It is translated as CASSIGQEPSYDTQYF.